Listed below are T cell receptor beta chains from one sample, sequenced in a study of CD8 T cells in Susac syndrome. TCRdb reanalysed the immunoSEQ multiplex PCR reads using MiXCR and keeps one entry per CDR3 protein. The table lists about 300,000 distinct CDR3 sequences, over 75% of them singletons. Input material: CD8+ T cells from PBMCs. Every receptor here comes from a human donor with multiple sclerosis. CDR3s include the opening cysteine and the closing phenylalanine or tryptophan.

J gene | V gene | CDR3 protein
TRBJ2-4 | TRBV12-3/TRBV12-4 | CASSGQDAGEAKNIQYF
TRBJ1-1 | TRBV30 | CAWNYGSNTEAFF
TRBJ2-7 | TRBV7-9 | CASSSDGLYEQYF
TRBJ2-7 | TRBV6-2/TRBV6-3 | CASSYPDLLTSYEQYF
TRBJ2-5 | TRBV20-1 | CSARDRLAGGRETQYF
TRBJ2-7 | TRBV7-9 | CASSKYYEQYF
TRBJ2-1 | TRBV30 | CAWSVLAGEQFF
TRBJ2-1 | TRBV12-3/TRBV12-4 | CASKGGGARYNEQFF
TRBJ2-1 | TRBV28 | CASSLDGSYNEQFF
TRBJ2-7 | TRBV4-3 | CASSQGEGGYEQYF
TRBJ1-1 | TRBV7-9 | CASSLAVRGNTEAFF
TRBJ2-7 | TRBV4-3 | CASATSRGYEQYF
TRBJ2-1 | TRBV9 | CASSPSFGGGYEQFF
TRBJ1-2 | TRBV7-9 | CASSPQLEANYGYTF
TRBJ2-1 | TRBV5-6 | CASSLALAARDEQFF
TRBJ2-7 | TRBV6-5 | CASSYQEGSEQYF
TRBJ1-4 | TRBV24-1 | CATSEKPGQGLTNEKLFF
TRBJ2-2 | TRBV4-3 | CASSQDSGTDGWGTTGELFF
TRBJ2-3 | TRBV10-3 | CAISEQVDTQYF
TRBJ2-5 | TRBV30 | CAWRPGWGRRGEETQYF
TRBJ2-7 | TRBV13 | CASSRSGDYEQYF
TRBJ1-5 | TRBV4-3 | CASSQDPGQSRQPQHF
TRBJ2-1 | TRBV27 | CASGPWASGTLHEQFF
TRBJ1-5 | TRBV6-2/TRBV6-3 | CASSFQGSNQPQHF
TRBJ2-1 | TRBV7-9 | CASSLVSQGVNNEQFF
TRBJ2-1 | TRBV20-1 | CSALGYLAGNEQFF
TRBJ2-7 | TRBV4-1 | CASSQMGLAGDEQYF
TRBJ2-1 | TRBV4-3 | CASSQGVTGLADNEQFF
TRBJ2-1 | TRBV19 | CASRWREGEQFF
TRBJ1-2 | TRBV11-2 | CASSPKRVRLAALWREPYGYTF
TRBJ1-3 | TRBV12-3/TRBV12-4 | CASSPEIWGSGNTIYF
TRBJ2-1 | TRBV7-4 | CASSPGLAELDYNEQFF
TRBJ2-7 | TRBV2 | CASSDGTLGYEQYF
TRBJ2-1 | TRBV7-9 | CASSLGLATFNEQFF
TRBJ2-1 | TRBV24-1 | CATSDGGQGGEQFF
TRBJ2-3 | TRBV11-2 | CASRQLTSQYTDTQYF
TRBJ1-2 | TRBV7-9 | CASSADGFAHGYTF
TRBJ2-7 | TRBV7-6 | CASSPRVLAGVLDEQYF
TRBJ2-7 | TRBV20-1 | CSARPGEALYEQYF
TRBJ2-7 | TRBV4-1 | CASSQEWGLAVGLYEQYF
TRBJ1-5 | TRBV20-1 | CSARDPSGGSQPQHF
TRBJ1-2 | TRBV12-5 | CASVLGLRSYGYTF
TRBJ1-6 | TRBV30 | CAWIIPGTDNSPLHF
TRBJ2-7 | TRBV6-5 | CASSYSSRSEQYF
TRBJ2-7 | TRBV10-3 | CAISGIGTGGRYEQYF